The clone carrying this T cell receptor (beta chain) has a handful of counts. The data originate from a study of cytomegalovirus exposure and HLA in healthy donors. Whole-study context: Samples from HLA-typed donors yielded around 79 million unique TCRs in an early data release. Of 398 genotyped donors, about 80% clustered with self-reported Caucasian donors.

CDR1 and CDR2 from the germline V gene are KGHSH and LQKENI. The ends were cut back, 1 base at V and 7 bases at J, with 14 bases in the middle. The CDR3 length is 14 residues. With 60 Vbeta and 13 Jbeta primers, the PCR was carried out. Produced via immunoSEQ multiplex PCR; TCRdb's table is partial and in-frame only. The table shows 150,000 to 200,000 clones, with approximately 67% occurring only once. The J gene is TRBJ2-7, the V gene TRBV18, with D possibly being TRBD1 (5 bases). The receptor's source is a man aged 40-49 years in good health and CMV-seronegative. The sample taken for sequencing was PBMCs. CDR3 in amino acids: CASSPQSQAGEQYF. DNA for the CDR3: TGTGCCAGCTCACCACAATCACAGGCCGGGGAGCAGTACTTC.